This T cell receptor beta chain was identified during a study of blood T cell repertoires in COVID-19. The overall study: There were acute and convalescent COVID-19 samples, and they came from the United States, Italy and Spain. T cells, B-cell-depleted T cells, or PBMCs provided the cDNA or gDNA that served as material.

The ends lost 2 bases at V and 4 bases at J; junction bases unmatched: 5. Germline loops: CDR1 MNHNS, CDR2 SASEGT. The CDR3 runs 15 residues. In the study's own analysis: Reference gene primers were amplified, and this amplification served to estimate nucleated cell counts. The table came from immunoSEQ multiplex PCR; TCRdb's copy has only in-frame clones and leaves some out. The DNA was the basis for D and trimming; V, J and clone size are from that table. This repertoire shows 61,000 or so clones, around 85% found once; its top ten account for around 5.4%. The chain links TRBV6-1 to TRBJ1-2, with TRBD1 matching over 9 bases. The source material was peripheral blood. The origin of this receptor is a woman aged 70 to 79 with acute or convalescent COVID-19. The DNA of the CDR3 is TGTGCCAGCAGTGAATTGGGGACAGGGCCCTATGGCTACACCTTC. Protein sequence: CASSELGTGPYGYTF.